Here is one T cell receptor beta chain with its context. This clonotype showed up many times. This clone's antigen is unknown. No much larger clonotype is one base removed from it; base qualities were not supplied. V is pruned by 6 bases and J by 0 bases, leaving 7 bases of the junction without a gene match. From cysteine to phenylalanine, the CDR3 is 15 amino acids long. The CDR3 DNA has 45 bases and is translated from base 1. The TCR beta CDR3 regions were amplified from RNA transcripts. For the first round of RT-PCR on the TCR CDR3, the HTBI primer set was used together with the Qiagen OneStep RT-PCR kit. The libraries were constructed in a second round of multiplex PCR and then size-selected and purified. Sequencing of the libraries was done on an Illumina HiSeq2000 using paired-end 100 bp reads. Per the original workflow: SOAPnuke was used to process the raw data, removing reads that contained adapters or uncalled bases, had a mean Phred below 15, or lacked an exact match to the constant primer or identifier. High-quality paired reads were merged with COPE v1.2.5, and unique nucleotide sequences were defined as clonotypes. MiTCR v1.1 was used to align the clonotypes against IMGT TRBV, TRBD and TRBJ reference segments. The analysis included only V-J combinations with a frequency above 0.0001, which together covered roughly 99% of the repertoires. The TCS score was defined as the ratio of F50 (clonal expansion) to E x V (chaos), calculated using BLOSUM62-based TCRdist between CDR3 peptides within each V-J. Welch's t-statistics and random forest reduced just over 500 V-J features to around 14, which were used in a naive Bayes classifier (R e1071). Using fastp trimming at Q25 and MiXCR clonotype assembly, TCRdb reanalyzed the public sequencing data and kept in-frame beta chains. Entries are consolidated by CDR3 protein sequence, retaining the most common genes and DNA. TCRdb, not the authors, supplied the V and J calls. The sample profile shows over 350,000 distinct CDR3 sequences; around 15% of them were found once. Of the sample, around 14% falls within the top ten clones.

Moderately to severely active disease, a Clinical Activity Score of at least 3, a NOSPECS grade of at least 4, and a duration under 3 months were present in ophthalmopathy patients. Any patient with an uncontrolled infection, another autoimmune disease, pregnancy or lactation was excluded. Diagnoses relied on clinical symptoms, serum thyroxine and TRAb, thyroid ultrasound and orbital computed tomography. PBMCs were isolated from 8 to 10 ml of fresh peripheral blood by Ficoll-Paque density gradient centrifugation. Total RNA was extracted using Trizol reagent, and RNA quality was assessed on an Agilent 2100 Bioanalyzer. These data belong to a study of T cells in Graves' hyperthyroidism and ophthalmopathy (dated by TCRdb to the late 2010s). For the study in its entirety: Peripheral blood samples were taken at the time of initial diagnosis, prior to any treatment. To identify TCR V-J signatures that set the groups apart, the researchers used a discovery cohort of 90 to 100 patients, made up of around 42 with Graves' ophthalmopathy and about 60 with stable Graves' hyperthyroidism. Prospective prediction of ophthalmopathy was tested in an independent validation cohort consisting of under 20 hyperthyroidism patients and 15 to 17 patients who later progressed to ophthalmopathy. The roughly 94 discovery patients were randomly split 7:3 into training and test sets. In over five Graves' hyperthyroidism patients, the study also compared T-cell repertoires from thyroid tissue with T-cell repertoires from blood. After blood sampling, hyperthyroidism patients were treated with methimazole at a starting dose of 30 mg daily, and ophthalmopathy patients were treated with high-dose intravenous methylprednisolone. According to the paper, TCR Vbeta CDR3 sequencing was carried out on more than 120 peripheral blood samples, which came from fewer than 50 ophthalmopathy, approximately 72 hyperthyroidism and some 17 progressor patients. Paper-wide results and their limitations: No statistical method was used to fix the sample size in advance, and group allocation was not hidden from the investigators. In cross-validation, a model built on a 13 V-J signature told ophthalmopathy apart from stable hyperthyroidism with 85% to 90% sensitivity and about 81% specificity, and in testing the same model reached 80%/75%. In validation, the model predicted progression to ophthalmopathy with about 71% sensitivity and about 73% specificity, a median of 6.5 months before onset. Most expanded thyroid clonotypes (frequency above 0.001) were also detected in blood, a finding suggesting that blood repertoires may reflect thyroid immune responses.

The rearrangement joined TRBV12-3 or TRBV12-4 to TRBJ1-1, and TRBD1 matches 7 of the central bases. This receptor was taken from a man aged 18 to 30 with Graves' ophthalmopathy. The material sequenced was blood. The CDR3 region: CASSYKGGMNTEAFF. Read as DNA, the sequence is TGTGCCAGCAGCTACAAAGGGGGCATGAACACTGAAGCTTTCTTT.